This T cell receptor beta chain stems from a study of CXCR3-negative and CXCR3-positive naive CD8 T cells. Study-level information: Roughly 1.5 +/- 0.3 million TRB reads came from each library, giving about 130 million in total. General study results and limits: TRBV-TRBJ usage matched between naive CXCR3-negative and CXCR3-positive cells but not between memory cells. Higher TRB CDR3 hydrophobicity marked CXCR3-positive naive cells relative to CXCR3-negative naive cells.

CD45RO-CCR7+CD27+CD95- marked naive CD8+ T cells. Concerning this clonotype itself: Its target is not known.

In preparing the TRB cDNA libraries, 5' RACE with UMI labels was used. TCRdb re-analyzed the 5' RACE reads; it lists each CDR3 protein once, without DNA. The sample yields roughly 93,000 distinct CDR3 sequences, of which the top ten take up around 0.99%. Germline values: CDR1 SQVTM, CDR2 ANQGSEA. The CDR3 contains 15 residues. J is TRBJ2-7 and V is TRBV29-1; with no DNA, the TCRdb D assignment of TRBD1 cannot be verified. The clonotype comes from a human donor in good health. Some clones in this sample may be carry-over from other donors' samples. The sample was naive CXCR3+ CD8+ T cells from blood. The subset is: CD45RO-CCR7+CD27+CD95- naive CD8+ T cells expressing CXCR3 (TNR3+). CDR3 in amino acids: CSVGEGGTMYHEQYF.